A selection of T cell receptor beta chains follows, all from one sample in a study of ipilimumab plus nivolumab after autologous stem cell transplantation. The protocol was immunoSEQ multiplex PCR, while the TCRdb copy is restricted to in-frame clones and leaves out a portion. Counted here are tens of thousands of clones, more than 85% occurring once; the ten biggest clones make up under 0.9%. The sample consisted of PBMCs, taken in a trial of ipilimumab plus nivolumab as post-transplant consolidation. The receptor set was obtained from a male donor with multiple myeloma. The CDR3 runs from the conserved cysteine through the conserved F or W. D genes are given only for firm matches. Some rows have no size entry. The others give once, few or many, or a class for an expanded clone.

TGTGCCAGCAGCTTAGAGTCAGGGGGCGCGAAGACCCAGTACTTC CASSLESGGAKTQYF TRBV7-7 . TRBD1 TRBJ2-5
TGTGCCAGCAGCCCCGGGACAGGGTTTGTAGTGGGTTACGAGCAGTACTTC CASSPGTGFVVGYEQYF TRBV7-2 . TRBD1 TRBJ2-7
TGTGCCAGCAGCCCCGCAGGAGCTCTGTATGGAAACACCATATATTTT CASSPAGALYGNTIYF TRBV7-2 . . TRBJ1-3
TGTGCCAGCAGCTTAGACGGCCGAATGAACACTGAAGCTTTCTTT CASSLDGRMNTEAFF TRBV11-3 . . TRBJ1-1
TGTGCCACCAGCAACAATAATCAGGGATTCACAGATACGCAGTATTTT CATSNNNQGFTDTQYF TRBV15 . . TRBJ2-3
TGTGCCAGCAGCTTAGGACGGGTAAACACTGAAGCTTTCTTT CASSLGRVNTEAFF TRBV7-2 few . TRBJ1-1
TGTGCCAGCAGGAGGACAGGGGGCGCCCACGAGCAGTACTTC CASRRTGGAHEQYF TRBV28 . TRBD1 TRBJ2-7
TGTGCCAGCAGTTTACTAGTCGGGAGGGCCCACGCTAAAGAGACCCAGTACTTC CASSLLVGRAHAKETQYF TRBV28 . TRBD2 TRBJ2-5
TGTGCCACACGCATTAGCGGGGGCTACTACGAGCAGTACTTC CATRISGGYYEQYF TRBV10-3 . TRBD2 TRBJ2-7
TGTGCCAGCTCACCTGGCCCTGGAGACTATGGCTACACCTTC CASSPGPGDYGYTF TRBV18 few . TRBJ1-2
TGTGCCATCAAAAAAGGGACTAGCGGGACCTACAATGAGCAGTTCTTC CAIKKGTSGTYNEQFF TRBV10-3 . TRBD2 TRBJ2-1
TGTGCCAGCAGCTCATATAGACAGGGGGCAAATACTGAAGCTTTCTTT CASSSYRQGANTEAFF TRBV7-3 . TRBD1 TRBJ1-1
TGTGCCAGCAGTTTAGCGGGGGATTACAATGAGCAGTTCTTC CASSLAGDYNEQFF TRBV28 . TRBD2 TRBJ2-1